Below, one TCR beta chain is given with its context. Its cognate antigen is unknown. The sample belongs to a study of somatic mutations in cytotoxic T cells in rheumatoid arthritis. Study-level points and caveats: Expanded CD8+ clones had unknown antigen targets. A largest CD8+ clone above 20% of CD8+ cells occurred in about an eighth of the roughly 65 patients.

CDR1 is SGHTS, CDR2 YDEGEE, per germline. The CDR3 has 13 residues. Between the trimmed V and J ends, which lost 0 bases and 5 bases, there was a span of 9 bases. The data were produced by immunoSEQ multiplex PCR, yet TCRdb's version contains in-frame clones alone and is incomplete. The table lists approximately 8,700 clones, around three quarters of them singletons. Sequencing was performed on CD8+ T cells sorted from blood. This clonotype was sampled from a woman in her fifties or sixties in good health. This chain joins TRBV5-8 and TRBJ2-7; possibly TRBD1 for D (5 bases). The CDR3 spells CASSLEGSHEQYF. CDR3 nucleotides: TGTGCCAGCAGCTTGGAGGGGTCCCACGAGCAGTACTTC. Full variable domain (missing parts from reference TRBV5-8 and TRBJ2-7): EAGVTQSPTHLIKTRGQQATLRCSPISGHTSVYWYQQALGLGLQFLLWYDEGEERNRGNFPPRFSGRQFPNYSSELNVNALELEDSALYLCASSLEGSHEQYFGPGTRLTVT.